Described below is a single T cell receptor (beta chain) sequence and its context. The data stem from a study of cytomegalovirus exposure and HLA in healthy donors. Primers included in the PCR were 60 Vbeta and 13 Jbeta primers. The table came from immunoSEQ multiplex PCR; TCRdb's copy has only in-frame clones and leaves some out. The data contain about 160,000 clones, roughly 81% of them singletons. Deletions cut 2 bases from V and 6 bases from J, with 8 bases between. Germline CDR1 ENHRY, CDR2 SYGVKD. This CDR3 has 12 residues. Sequencing input: PBMCs. The gene calls are TRBV10-3 and TRBJ2-7, with D uncertain. The sequence was collected from a man younger than 35 in good health and CMV-seropositive. The CDR3 DNA is TGTGCCATCAGTGAGGGGCTGGCCGAGCAGTACTTC. Residues: CAISEGLAEQYF.